This is a list of T cell receptor beta chains from one sample in a study of cytomegalovirus exposure and HLA in healthy donors. The protocol was immunoSEQ multiplex PCR, while the TCRdb copy is restricted to in-frame clones and leaves out a portion. The sample includes 75,000 to 90,000 clones, around 10% seen only once; the top ten take over 20%. Sequenced input: PBMCs. All receptors derive from a man aged 55 to 70 in good health and CMV-seropositive. Both conserved end residues are part of each CDR3. The D gene is left open where the match is weak. Clone size is stated in some rows and not others, as once, few, many or a class when expanded.

v_gene	abundance	d_gene	j_gene	CDR3aa	CDR3nt
TRBV19	NA	TRBD1	TRBJ2-3	CASSITGTGSTDTQYF	TGTGCCAGTAGTATCACCGGGACAGGGAGCACAGATACGCAGTATTTT
TRBV19	NA	TRBD1	TRBJ2-3	CASSIDRGSDTQYF	TGTGCCAGTAGTATCGACAGGGGGAGCGATACGCAGTATTTT
TRBV7-9	NA	NA	TRBJ1-6	CASSLESNSPLHF	TGTGCCAGCAGCTTGGAGTCTAATTCACCCCTCCACTTT
TRBV10-1	NA	NA	TRBJ1-2	CASSEDRTYGYTF	TGCGCCAGCTCTGAGGACAGAACCTATGGCTACACCTTC
TRBV30	NA	NA	TRBJ1-2	CAWSVGGSGYTF	TGTGCCTGGAGTGTAGGCGGGAGTGGCTACACCTTC
TRBV6-1	NA	TRBD1	TRBJ1-2	CASLGQGSDYGYTF	TGTGCCAGCCTTGGACAGGGAAGTGACTATGGCTACACCTTC
TRBV6-4	few	NA	TRBJ2-1	CASSLLAGTPPFNEQFF	TGTGCCAGCAGTCTCTTGGCCGGGACTCCCCCGTTTAATGAGCAGTTCTTC
TRBV6-4	NA	TRBD1	TRBJ2-5	CASRTGWQETQYF	TGTGCCAGCAGGACAGGGTGGCAAGAGACCCAGTACTTC
TRBV7-2	NA	TRBD2	TRBJ2-7	CASSLAGGRRAEQYF	TGTGCCAGCAGCTTAGCTGGCGGGAGAAGGGCCGAGCAGTACTTC
TRBV18	NA	NA	TRBJ1-5	CASSVQDNQPQHF	TGTGCCAGCTCAGTACAGGATAATCAGCCCCAGCATTTT
TRBV7-3	few	NA	TRBJ2-3	CASSPDGRGTDTQYF	TGTGCCAGCAGCCCCGACGGTCGGGGCACAGATACGCAGTATTTT
TRBV15	few	TRBD2	TRBJ2-1	CATSSLAGGGYNEQFF	TGTGCCACCAGCAGCTTAGCGGGAGGGGGCTACAATGAGCAGTTCTTC
TRBV10-3	NA	NA	TRBJ2-2	CAISESNGDAGELFF	TGTGCCATCAGTGAGTCGAACGGGGATGCCGGGGAGCTGTTTTTT
TRBV27	few	TRBD1	TRBJ2-5	CASSPTGGRETQYF	TGTGCCAGCAGTCCCACAGGGGGCAGGGAGACCCAGTACTTC
TRBV2	NA	TRBD2	TRBJ2-5	CASSESTSVGETQYF	TGTGCCAGCAGTGAATCTACTAGCGTGGGAGAGACCCAGTACTTC
TRBV11-1	NA	NA	TRBJ2-7	CASSLSGNEQYF	TGTGCCAGCAGCCTCTCGGGGAACGAGCAGTACTTC
TRBV5-1	few	TRBD1	TRBJ2-1	CASSPGQVSFNEQFF	TGCGCCAGCAGCCCGGGACAGGTGAGTTTCAATGAGCAGTTCTTC
TRBV28	few	NA	TRBJ1-1	CASSFPTDMNTEAFF	TGTGCCAGCAGTTTCCCGACAGATATGAACACTGAAGCTTTCTTT
TRBV6-5	NA	NA	TRBJ1-5	CASSYSRVQPQHF	TGTGCCAGCAGTTACTCGAGGGTTCAGCCCCAGCATTTT
TRBV7-8	NA	TRBD1	TRBJ1-5	CASSVSTGISPSAQHF	TGTGCCAGCAGCGTTTCGACAGGGATTTCTCCTTCGGCCCAGCATTTT
TRBV28	NA	TRBD1	TRBJ1-5	CASSPSRGNQPQHF	TGTGCCAGCAGCCCCTCCAGGGGGAATCAGCCCCAGCATTTT
TRBV5-1	NA	NA	TRBJ1-1	CASSRTSDTEAFF	TGCGCCAGCAGCCGGACTTCGGACACTGAAGCTTTCTTT
TRBV27	few	NA	TRBJ1-2	CASSRLGQYFGYTF	TGTGCCAGCAGTCGTCTAGGACAGTACTTTGGCTACACCTTC
TRBV11-2	few	NA	TRBJ1-1	CARRRPVNTEAFF	TGTGCCAGAAGGAGGCCGGTGAACACTGAAGCTTTCTTT
TRBV5-1	NA	TRBD1	TRBJ2-3	CASSPGTGGRTDTQYF	TGCGCCAGCAGCCCCGGGACAGGGGGCCGCACAGATACGCAGTATTTT
TRBV7-3	few	NA	TRBJ2-2	CASSFLGDRRPGELFF	TGTGCCAGCAGCTTCCTGGGAGACCGGAGACCCGGGGAGCTGTTTTTT
TRBV28	NA	NA	TRBJ2-7	CASSSTYSAEQYF	TGTGCCAGCAGTTCAACGTACTCCGCCGAGCAGTACTTC
TRBV4-1	many	NA	TRBJ2-3	CASSPNVQGASADTQYF	TGCGCCAGCAGCCCCAACGTACAGGGCGCCAGCGCAGATACGCAGTATTTT
TRBV28	few	NA	TRBJ1-5	CASSINLRDTLDRPQHF	TGTGCCAGCAGCATAAACCTGAGGGACACCCTAGACCGGCCCCAGCATTTT
TRBV29-1	NA	TRBD1	TRBJ1-1	CSVVGTGGVTEAFF	TGCAGCGTAGTCGGCACAGGGGGCGTCACTGAAGCTTTCTTT
TRBV7-9	NA	NA	TRBJ1-3	CASSSNNRDFRNTIYF	TGTGCCAGCAGCTCGAACAACCGGGACTTCAGAAACACCATATATTTT
TRBV5-8	few	NA	TRBJ1-5	CASSFFKGAPYNQPQHF	TGTGCCAGCAGCTTTTTTAAAGGGGCTCCATACAATCAGCCCCAGCATTTT
TRBV6-1	NA	NA	TRBJ2-1	CASSGGRRIYNEQFF	TGTGCCAGCAGTGGGGGCAGACGAATCTACAATGAGCAGTTCTTC
TRBV6-1	NA	NA	TRBJ2-7	CASSDPLRSYEQYF	TGTGCCAGCAGTGACCCCCTCAGATCCTACGAGCAGTACTTC
TRBV30	few	TRBD1	TRBJ1-1	CAWSTGTGRTEAFF	TGTGCCTGGAGTACCGGGACAGGGAGAACTGAAGCTTTCTTT
TRBV30	few	NA	TRBJ2-1	CAWSLERKHEQFF	TGTGCCTGGAGTCTGGAGCGGAAACATGAGCAGTTCTTC
TRBV30	NA	TRBD1	TRBJ1-6	CAWERGQNSPLHF	TGTGCCTGGGAAAGGGGGCAAAATTCACCCCTACACTTT
TRBV10-3	NA	NA	TRBJ2-7	CAITGDSLYEQYF	TGTGCCATAACGGGAGATTCCCTCTACGAGCAGTACTTC
TRBV29-1	few	NA	TRBJ1-2	CSAGPRDAVVKGYTF	TGCAGCGCAGGCCCGCGGGATGCGGTCGTGAAGGGCTACACCTTC